These 18 T cell receptor beta chains came from one sample sequenced in a study of cytomegalovirus exposure and HLA in healthy donors. The primer mix had 60 Vbeta and 13 Jbeta primers. Sequenced by immunoSEQ multiplex PCR; TCRdb stores in-frame clones only, minus some. The sample comprises 90,000 to 110,000 clones, roughly 79% of which are singletons, and 1% to 1.5% rests with the top ten. Material: PBMCs. The receptors derive from a man between 35 and 55 years old in good health and CMV-seronegative.

The V call is TRBV11-3, the J call TRBJ2-3; TRBD2 is a possible D gene (5 bases). Looked up from germline, CDR1 is SGHNT and CDR2 is YENEEA. The CDR3 has 14 amino acids. With 3 bases removed from V and 0 bases from J, the gap between germline ends came to 7 bases. The CDR3 protein is CASSLGGSTDTQYF. The CDR3 region has the DNA TGTGCCAGCAGCTTGGGCGGGAGCACAGATACGCAGTATTTT.

CDR3: CASSPTERGRETQYF. The CDR3 coding sequence is TGCGCCAGCAGCCCCACTGAAAGGGGGCGCGAGACCCAGTACTTC. The gene calls are TRBV4-1 and TRBJ2-5, with TRBD1 matching over 7 bases. Germline trimming cut 4 bases from V and 5 bases from J; bases unmatched to any gene: 10. The germline CDR1 and CDR2 sequences are MGHRA and YSYEKL. CDR3 length: 15 residues.

J is TRBJ2-1 and V is TRBV5-6; D is unclear. Trimming left V 3 bases short and J 2 bases short, with 9 bases between. Germline values: CDR1 SGHDT, CDR2 YYEEEE. The CDR3 loop spans 14 amino acids. CDR3 DNA sequence: TGTGCCAGCAGCTCGATTAGCCCCTACAATGAGCAGTTCTTC. Protein sequence: CASSSISPYNEQFF.

This clone has just a few counts. The V and J genes are TRBV30 and TRBJ2-5; TRBD1 matches 12 bases. This CDR3 contains 15 residues. Germline CDR1 reads GTSNPN; CDR2 reads SVGIG (reference sequence). Losses at the gene ends were 3 bases for V and 5 bases for J; bases not matched to a gene: 7. This CDR3 is CAWRFGTGGWETQYF. CDR3 coding DNA: TGTGCCTGGAGGTTCGGGACAGGGGGCTGGGAGACCCAGTACTTC.

Only a few counts were recorded for this clone. The chain uses TRBV6-5 and TRBJ2-7, with TRBD1 matching over 9 bases. This CDR3 has 14 residues. J was trimmed by 5 bases and V by 5 bases; bases with no gene match: 7. Germline V gene lookup returns CDR1 MNHEY and CDR2 SVGAGI. The chain's CDR3 is CASSHRDRVDEQYF. CDR3 DNA: TGTGCCAGCAGTCACCGGGACAGGGTGGACGAGCAGTACTTC.

V usage is TRBV5-1 and J usage is TRBJ2-1; D is possibly TRBD1 (5 bases). Looked up from germline, CDR1 is SGHRS and CDR2 is YFSETQ. V was cut by 1 base and J by 5 bases, with 10 bases left in between. This CDR3 is built from 14 residues. DNA of the CDR3: TGCGCCAGCAGCTTGAGGCAGGGTGACAATGAGCAGTTCTTC. This encodes CASSLRQGDNEQFF.

The chain couples TRBV10-2 to TRBJ1-1; D not certain. Germline lookup yields CDR1 WSHSY and CDR2 SAAADI. Trimming left V 3 bases short and J 0 bases short, with 2 bases between. The CDR3 length is 12 residues. CDR3 amino acids: CASSDMNTEAFF. DNA for the CDR3: TGCGCCAGCAGTGATATGAACACTGAAGCTTTCTTT.

The CDR3 here is CASSLIGGMNTEAFF. CDR3 nucleotides: TGTGCCAGCAGTTTAATTGGAGGTATGAACACTGAAGCTTTCTTT. The rearrangement links TRBV27 to TRBJ1-1; D uncertain. CDR3 length: 15 amino acids. V was pared by 2 bases and J by 0 bases, with 10 bases between. Germline V CDR1 and CDR2: MNHEY, SMNVEV (reference sequence).

The count of this clone is one. This chain joins TRBV7-8 and TRBJ2-7, with a tentative D call TRBD1 (5 bases). Between the trimmed V and J ends, which lost 5 bases and 4 bases, there was a span of 9 bases. This CDR3 contains 12 residues. Germline V gene data show CDR1 as SGHVS and CDR2 as FQNEAQ. The CDR3 sequence is CASSPSGYEQYF. The DNA of the CDR3 is TGTGCCAGCAGCCCATCAGGGTACGAGCAGTACTTC.

This sequence joins TRBV6-6 and TRBJ2-7; TRBD2 agrees at 8 bases. V gave up 6 bases and J gave up 2 bases; unmatched junction bases: 9. Per germline, CDR1 MNHNY and CDR2 SVGAGI (reference sequence). The CDR3 has 15 residues. CDR3 region: CASRRSLAEPYEQYF. CDR3 in DNA: TGTGCCAGCAGAAGATCACTAGCGGAACCCTACGAGCAGTACTTC.

About this clone itself: As the CDR3 is not closed by the conserved phenylalanine or tryptophan, this likely results from a read error. The chain joins TRBV2 to TRBJ1-2; TRBD1 aligns across 7 bases. The CDR3 is 15 residues long. Trimming at V came to 5 bases and at J to 0 bases, leaving 6 bases not matched to a gene. The germline V gene has CDR1 SNHLY and CDR2 FYNNEI. The CDR3 loop reads CASSSQGLANYGYTL. The CDR3 DNA reads as TGTGCCAGCAGTTCACAGGGGCTAGCTAACTATGGCTACACCCTC.

The genes are TRBV4-3 and TRBJ2-7; 9 positions agree with TRBD1. The trim removed 2 bases at V and 6 bases at J, leaving 11 bases unmatched. CDR3 length: 16 amino acids. Germline lookup yields CDR1 LGHNA and CDR2 YSLEER. The CDR3 DNA reads as TGCGCCAGCAGCCAAAGGTTAGGGGACAGGGCCGTCGAGCAGTACTTC. It encodes CASSQRLGDRAVEQYF.

This chain links TRBV25-1 with TRBJ2-1; D possibly corresponds to TRBD2 (5 bases). The V gene's germline CDR1 is MGHDK and CDR2 SYGVNS. V was pared by 8 bases and J by 13 bases, with 21 bases between. The CDR3 loop spans 13 amino acids. This CDR3 is CASAEGERAKQFF. The CDR3 DNA sequence: TGTGCCAGCGCCGAGGGTGAGCGCGCGAAACAGTTCTTC.

The sample holds one count of this clone. At one of its ends the junction is not consistent with the germline gene, which may arise from a read error. The chain employs TRBV7-9 and TRBJ1-5; no firm D call. Looked up from germline, CDR1 is SEHNR and CDR2 is FQNEAQ (reference sequence). This CDR3 region has 13 residues. The DNA for the CDR3 is TGTTCCAGCAGCTCGGGTCCAAATCAGCCCCAGCATTTT. It encodes CSSSSGPNQPQHF.

V is TRBV9 and J is TRBJ2-3; 9 bases match TRBD2. Germline V gives CDR1 SGDLS, CDR2 YYNGEE. The CDR3 loop spans 15 amino acids. With 4 bases clipped from V and 5 bases from J, the junction kept 8 bases outside the gene matches. CDR3 DNA sequence: TGTGCCAGCAGCCCCCTTAGCGGGAGTTTAGATACGCAGTATTTT. Its translation: CASSPLSGSLDTQYF. The whole variable domain, remainder taken from reference TRBV9 and TRBJ2-3, is DSGVTQTPKHLITATGQRVTLRCSPRSGDLSVYWYQQSLDQGLQFLIQYYNGEERAKGNILERFSAQQFPDLHSELNLSSLELGDSALYFCASSPLSGSLDTQYFGPGTRLTVL.

This clone has more than one count but fewer than ten. This chain connects TRBV2 to TRBJ1-2; D might be TRBD1 (6 bases). The CDR3 totals 12 residues. V was cut by 6 bases and J by 5 bases, with 10 bases left in between. Germline V gene sequence: CDR1 SNHLY, CDR2 FYNNEI. The CDR3 DNA reads TGTGCCAGCAGGGACAGCTGGTATGGCTACACCTTC. Its protein is CASRDSWYGYTF.

The V call is TRBV9, the J call TRBJ2-2; maybe TRBD1 (5 bases). This CDR3 comprises 14 residues. Deletions cut 4 bases from V and 7 bases from J, with 14 bases between. Germline values: CDR1 SGDLS, CDR2 YYNGEE. The CDR3 reads CASSPSQGGGELFF. As DNA, the CDR3 is TGTGCCAGCAGCCCCAGCCAGGGCGGCGGGGAGCTGTTTTTT.

This chain uses TRBV7-9 with TRBJ2-7; weak D call: TRBD1 (5 bases). V was clipped by 4 bases and J by 2 bases, with 12 bases between them. CDR3 size: 14 residues. Per the germline V gene, CDR1 is SEHNR and CDR2 is FQNEAQ (reference sequence). The CDR3 is CASSSVTVTYEQYF. The CDR3, as DNA: TGTGCCAGCAGCTCTGTGACAGTAACCTACGAGCAGTACTTC.